This T cell receptor (beta chain) was profiled in a study of metastatic and nonmetastatic thyroid tumors. Study as a whole: Repertoire comparisons spanned blood and tumor or nodule tissue from malignant and benign thyroid patients.

No patient received treatment before thyroid surgery. Germline loops: CDR1 MNHNS, CDR2 SASEGT. V was cut by 9 bases and J by 2 bases, with 16 bases left in between. The CDR3 is 14 residues long. Findings and limits, study-wide: Significantly higher TCR beta diversity was reportedly seen in malignant thyroid tumors than benign nodules, in blood and tumor.

As for this clone: Antigen unknown.

Per the authors' pipeline: Researchers built a distant-metastasis classifier for papillary thyroid cancer that drew on CDR3 differences across clinicopathological groups. Via MiXCR, TCRdb re-called the PCR reads. TCRdb, not the authors, supplied the V and J calls. The data show more than 40,000 clones, with approximately 4.1% seen just once and over 8% held by the top ten. Sequenced: blood. The V call is TRBV6-1, the J call TRBJ1-2, with a weak D call TRBD1 (5 bases). The source is a female donor with papillary thyroid cancer or a benign thyroid nodule (not recorded which). Some clones in this sample may be carry-over from other donors' samples. The CDR3 here is CASLKRDGNYGYTF. CDR3 coding DNA: TGTGCCAGTCTCAAACGGGACGGCAACTATGGCTACACCTTC.